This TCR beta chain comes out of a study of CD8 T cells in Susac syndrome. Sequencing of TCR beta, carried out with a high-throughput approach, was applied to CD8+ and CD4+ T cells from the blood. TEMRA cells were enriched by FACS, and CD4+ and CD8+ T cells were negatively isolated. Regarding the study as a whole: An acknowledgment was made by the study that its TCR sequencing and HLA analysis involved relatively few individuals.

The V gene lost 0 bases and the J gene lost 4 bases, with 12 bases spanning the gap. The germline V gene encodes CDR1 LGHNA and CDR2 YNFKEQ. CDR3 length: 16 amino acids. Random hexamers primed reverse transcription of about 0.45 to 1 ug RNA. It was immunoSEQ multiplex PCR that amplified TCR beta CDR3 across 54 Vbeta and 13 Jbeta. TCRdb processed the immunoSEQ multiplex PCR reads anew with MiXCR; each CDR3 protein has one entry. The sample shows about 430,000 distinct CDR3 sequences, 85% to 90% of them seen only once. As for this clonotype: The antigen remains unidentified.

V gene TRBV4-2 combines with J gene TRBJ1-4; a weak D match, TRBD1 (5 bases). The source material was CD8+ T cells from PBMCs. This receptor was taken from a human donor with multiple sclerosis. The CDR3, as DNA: TGTGCCAGCAGCCAAGAAATGTACAGGAGTAATGAAAAACTGTTTTTT. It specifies CASSQEMYRSNEKLFF.